The 28 T cell receptor beta chains in this list originate from one sample, sequenced in a study of T-cell memory formation after mild COVID-19 (dated by TCRdb to about 2021). Receptor libraries were prepared by 5' RACE. Sequencing relied on an Illumina NovaSeq 6000. In-frame beta chains were kept once TCRdb had trimmed the public reads at Q25 with fastp and called clones with MiXCR. CDR3 protein duplicates are merged, each entry listing the most common genes and DNA. Present in this sample are more than 250,000 distinct CDR3 sequences, about a sixth of which were seen just once. The ten top clones hold approximately 22% of the sample. Material for sequencing was PBMCs or a T cell subset sorted from them (not recorded which). The receptors come from a man aged 18 to 30 who had mild COVID-19 (a few samples of this study predate the infection). The sample titles of this study are shuffled in the database, so cell type and time point are left out; the donor was told from shared clones.

This clonotype appeared many times. This rearrangement joins TRBV7-2 to TRBJ1-1; 7 bases line up with TRBD1. Germline assignment: CDR1 SGHTA and CDR2 FQGNSA. The CDR3 runs to 17 residues. The V and J ends lost 5 bases and 5 bases, in that order; junction bases with no gene match: 17. The CDR3 coding sequence is TGTGCCAGCAGCCCGCGGACAGGACGTTTAGTGGGGACTGAAGCTTTCTTT. Protein: CASSPRTGRLVGTEAFF.

The chain links TRBV30 to TRBJ2-5; 11 bases line up with TRBD2. Per the germline V gene, CDR1 is GTSNPN and CDR2 is SVGIG (reference sequence). The ends lost 4 bases at V and 5 bases at J; junction bases unmatched: 3. The CDR3 runs to 13 residues. For the CDR3, the DNA is TGTGCCTGGACTAGCGGGGGGTCCGAGACCCAGTACTTC. As protein: CAWTSGGSETQYF.

The V gene is TRBV4-1, the J gene TRBJ2-3; perhaps TRBD2 as D (5 bases). V lost 3 bases to trimming and J lost 6 bases, with 19 bases between them. Germline V gene sequence: CDR1 MGHRA, CDR2 YSYEKL. The CDR3 contains 16 residues. The CDR3 DNA reads as TGCGCCAGCAGCCAGCTCTCCGCCCCTCTAGCCGATACGCAGTATTTT. As protein: CASSQLSAPLADTQYF.

This clonotype showed up many times. The genes are TRBV5-1 and TRBJ1-2; 7 positions agree with TRBD1. Germline V gene sequence: CDR1 SGHRS, CDR2 YFSETQ. V was clipped by 4 bases and J by 4 bases; unmatched bases: 10. The CDR3 spans 15 residues. CDR3 amino acids: CASSVTGLKSYGYTF. In DNA, the CDR3 is TGCGCCAGCAGCGTGACAGGGTTGAAGAGCTATGGCTACACCTTC.

This clonotype came up many times. One end of the junction varies from germline; a read error may be responsible. The chain has TRBV7-6 and TRBJ2-7; a possible D gene is TRBD1 (5 bases). This CDR3 is built from 14 residues. CDR1 SGHVS and CDR2 FNYEAQ come from the germline V gene. The CDR3 is CASSLGGTSYEQYF. CDR3 in DNA: TGTGCCAGCAGCTTAGGGGGCACGTCCTATGAGCAGTACTTC.

The chain has TRBV19 and TRBJ1-2, with D tentatively TRBD1 (6 bases). V shed 4 bases and J shed 2 bases, with 14 bases lying between them. Germline values: CDR1 LNHDA, CDR2 SQIVND (reference sequence). CDR3 length: 15 residues. The CDR3 spells CASSNGGAGNYGYTF. The CDR3 bases are TGTGCCAGTAGTAATGGGGGCGCGGGGAACTATGGCTACACCTTC. Supplemented by reference TRBV19 and TRBJ1-2, the full variable domain reads DGGITQSPKYLFRKEGQNVTLSCEQNLNHDAMYWYRQDPGQGLRLIYYSQIVNDFQKGDIAEGYSVSREKKESFPLTVTSAQKNPTAFYLCASSNGGAGNYGYTFGSGTRLTVV.

The V gene is TRBV6-5, the J gene TRBJ2-2, with D tentatively TRBD2 (6 bases). The CDR3 is made up of 16 amino acids. V was pared by 6 bases and J by 7 bases, with 21 bases between. Germline V lookup: CDR1 MNHEY, CDR2 SVGAGI. CDR3: CASSRGQRARGGELFF. The CDR3 region has the DNA TGTGCCAGCAGCCGCGGGCAAAGAGCGCGGGGCGGGGAGCTGTTTTTT.

This clonotype was seen a few times. The CDR3 loop reads CASSPIPPGGSYIQYF. The CDR3 DNA sequence: TGTGCCAGCAGTCCTATCCCCCCAGGGGGATCTTACATTCAGTACTTC. The rearrangement uses TRBV28 and TRBJ2-4; 7 bases are a match to TRBD1. The CDR3 covers 16 residues. After removal of 5 bases from V and 8 bases from J, the junction contained 15 bases not matched to a gene. The germline CDR1 and CDR2 sequences are MDHEN and SYDVKM.

The sample holds a few counts of this clonotype. The chain uses TRBV7-2 and TRBJ2-7; TRBD1 or TRBD2 may be the D gene (5 bases each). Germline lookup yields CDR1 SGHTA and CDR2 FQGNSA. V lost 5 bases, J lost 2 bases, and 13 bases lay in between. This CDR3 contains 14 residues. In DNA form, the CDR3 reads TGTGCCAGCAGCCTAGGGATGGGGGCCTACGAGCAGTACGTC. Protein: CASSLGMGAYEQYV.

V gene TRBV2 combines with J gene TRBJ1-4, with D uncertain. This CDR3 has 12 amino acids. CDR1 is SNHLY, CDR2 FYNNEI, per germline. V dropped 4 bases and J dropped 3 bases, with 3 bases sitting between them. The DNA of the CDR3 is TGTGCCAGCAGTGGTGCTAATGAAAAACTGTTTTTT. Translating gives CASSGANEKLFF. Full variable domain (rest looked up from reference TRBV2 and TRBJ1-4): EPEVTQTPSHQVTQMGQEVILRCVPISNHLYFYWYRQILGQKVEFLVSFYNNEISEKSEIFDDQFSVERPDGSNFTLKIRSTKLEDSAMYFCASSGANEKLFFGSGTQLSVL.

This clonotype appeared a few times. The rearrangement links TRBV27 to TRBJ2-7, with 11 bases matching TRBD2. CDR1 is MNHEY and CDR2 is SMNVEV in the germline V gene (reference sequence). The CDR3 totals 14 residues. With 7 bases clipped from V and 0 bases from J, the junction kept 2 bases outside the gene matches. In nucleotides, the CDR3 is TGTGCCAGCAAACTAGCGGGGGCCTCCTACGAGCAGTACTTC. Its translation: CASKLAGASYEQYF.

The chain combines TRBV7-2 with TRBJ2-2, with no clear D. The CDR3 loop spans 13 amino acids. Germline CDR1 SGHTA, CDR2 FQGNSA. V dropped 3 bases and J dropped 5 bases, with 7 bases sitting between them. The CDR3 nucleotides are TGTGCCAGCAGCTTTCTCAGGACCGGGGAGCTGTTTTTT. It encodes CASSFLRTGELFF.

The chain carries TRBV18 and TRBJ1-2; 8 nucleotides line up with TRBD1. V shed 3 bases, J shed 5 bases, and the junction held 2 bases outside the gene matches. Per germline, CDR1 KGHSH and CDR2 LQKENI. CDR3 length: 13 residues. The chain's CDR3 is CASSPTGEYGYTF. The CDR3 coding sequence is TGTGCCAGCTCACCGACAGGGGAGTATGGCTACACCTTC. Combining the CDR3 with reference TRBV18 and TRBJ1-2 gives the whole variable domain NAGVMQNPRHLVRRRGQEARLRCSPMKGHSHVYWYRQLPEEGLKFMVYLQKENIIDESGMPKERFSAEFPKEGPSILRIQQVVRGDSAAYFCASSPTGEYGYTFGSGTRLTVV.

This rearrangement joins TRBV15 to TRBJ2-3, with a possible D match to TRBD2 (5 bases). CDR1 is LNHNV and CDR2 is YYDKDF in the germline V gene (reference sequence). This CDR3 is built from 14 residues. V was cut by 1 base and J by 4 bases, with 9 bases left in between. The CDR3 sequence is CATSRGGSADTQYF. The CDR3 nucleotides read TGTGCCACCAGCAGAGGAGGGAGCGCAGATACGCAGTATTTT.

The chain uses TRBV30 and TRBJ2-1, with 8 bases fitting TRBD1. The CDR3 spans 15 residues. CDR1 GTSNPN and CDR2 SVGIG come from the germline V gene (reference sequence). With 0 bases clipped from V and 10 bases from J, the junction kept 11 bases outside the gene matches. The CDR3 here is CAWSVHGQGAGEQFF. CDR3 DNA: TGTGCCTGGAGTGTTCATGGTCAGGGGGCTGGCGAGCAGTTCTTC.

This clonotype occurred many times. The V and J genes are TRBV20-1 and TRBJ1-1, with TRBD1 matching over 8 bases. Per germline, CDR1 DFQATT and CDR2 SNEGSKA (reference sequence). This CDR3 is 13 amino acids long. Germline trimming cut 4 bases from V and 5 bases from J; bases unmatched to any gene: 6. DNA for the CDR3: TGCAGTGCTACCCAGGGGGCAGAAACTGAAGCTTTCTTT. Its protein product is CSATQGAETEAFF.

The rearrangement joins TRBV19 to TRBJ1-2; D is unresolved. Germline V gene sequence: CDR1 LNHDA, CDR2 SQIVND (reference sequence). Trimming shortened V by 7 bases and J by 0 bases, and 12 bases separated the two germline ends. The CDR3 totals 14 residues. CDR3 amino acids: CASNMQAANYGYTF. The CDR3 coding sequence is TGTGCCAGTAATATGCAGGCAGCTAACTATGGCTACACCTTC.

The chain carries TRBV20-1 and TRBJ2-5; D is ambiguous. The CDR3 covers 12 residues. The ends were cut back, 3 bases at V and 5 bases at J, with 10 bases in the middle. The germline V gene has CDR1 DFQATT and CDR2 SNEGSKA (reference sequence). CDR3 protein: CSARDRLETQYF. CDR3 coding DNA: TGCAGTGCTAGGGACCGCCTGGAGACCCAGTACTTC.

V and J are TRBV9 and TRBJ2-5; unclear D gene. CDR1 is SGDLS, CDR2 YYNGEE, per germline. The V and J ends lost 0 bases and 5 bases respectively, with 8 bases between them. The CDR3 sequence is 13 residues long. The CDR3 is CASSVGSRETQYF. For the CDR3, the DNA is TGTGCCAGCAGCGTAGGCTCCAGGGAGACCCAGTACTTC.

This clonotype was counted a few times. The chain recombines TRBV7-2 with TRBJ2-5; D is ambiguous. The germline gives CDR1 SGHTA, CDR2 FQGNSA. The CDR3 has 13 amino acids. V was shortened by 5 bases and J by 4 bases, with 11 bases between the two germline ends. CDR3: CASSPRLRETQYF. CDR3 bases: TGTGCCAGCAGCCCTCGCTTACGAGAGACCCAGTACTTC.

This chain uses TRBV12-3 or TRBV12-4 with TRBJ1-1; D remains unclear. This CDR3 spans 12 amino acids. V lost 6 bases and J 9 bases, leaving 14 bases between the germline ends. CDR3 bases: TGTGCCAGCAGCCTACCCTATGTGAAAGCTTTCTTT. Amino acids: CASSLPYVKAFF.

Only a few counts were recorded for this clonotype. The CDR3 sequence: CASSQTGLQETQYF. DNA for the CDR3: TGCGCCAGCAGCCAGACAGGGCTCCAAGAGACCCAGTACTTC. This chain connects TRBV4-1 to TRBJ2-5, with 7 nucleotides matching TRBD1. Germline loops: CDR1 MGHRA, CDR2 YSYEKL. V trimming: 3 bases; J trimming: 1 base; junction bases outside the gene matches: 2. The CDR3 extends over 14 amino acids.

The chain has TRBV27 and TRBJ1-5; 7 bases are shared with TRBD1. The CDR3 has 16 residues. V shed 3 bases and J 3 bases; nucleotides not matched to a gene: 8. Germline V gene data show CDR1 as MNHEY and CDR2 as SMNVEV (reference sequence). DNA of the CDR3: TGTGCCAGCAGTTTTAGAGGGGACAGACACAATCAGCCCCAGCATTTT. This sequence encodes CASSFRGDRHNQPQHF.

This clonotype was detected a few times. The J gene is TRBJ1-1, the V gene TRBV5-1; D gene unclear. In germline, CDR1 is SGHRS, CDR2 YFSETQ. Trimming removed 4 bases from V and 1 base from J, with 17 bases in between. The CDR3 covers 16 residues. This CDR3 reads CASSDVFGRSNTEAFF. The CDR3 DNA follows: TGCGCCAGCAGCGACGTATTTGGCAGGTCGAACACTGAAGCTTTCTTT.

V and J are TRBV27 and TRBJ1-6; weak D call: TRBD1 (5 bases). The V gene's germline CDR1 is MNHEY and CDR2 SMNVEV (reference sequence). The CDR3 runs 14 residues. Trimming cost V 4 bases and J 1 base, with 5 bases left between them. The CDR3 is CASSSGSYNSPLHF. DNA for the CDR3: TGTGCCAGCAGTTCAGGGTCCTATAATTCACCCCTCCACTTT.

This clonotype was counted a single time. The chain combines TRBV7-6 with TRBJ2-3; TRBD2 matches 11 bases. This CDR3 is 15 amino acids long. Germline V gene lookup returns CDR1 SGHVS and CDR2 FNYEAQ. Unmatched junction bases numbered 5, after V lost 6 bases and J lost 3 bases. The CDR3 DNA is TGTGCCAGCAGACCACTAGCGGGGGCTACAGATACGCAGTATTTT. It codes for CASRPLAGATDTQYF. Using reference TRBV7-6 and TRBJ2-3 for the parts outside the CDR3, the full variable domain is GAGVSQSPRYKVTKRGQDVALRCDPISGHVSLYWYRQALGQGPEFLTYFNYEAQQDKSGLPNDRFSAERPEGSISTLTIQRTEQRDSAMYRCASRPLAGATDTQYFGPGTRLTVL.

This chain joins TRBV12-3 or TRBV12-4 and TRBJ1-2; no definite D call. Trimming removed 5 bases from V and 8 bases from J, with 15 bases in between. This CDR3 comprises 13 residues. CDR3 region: CASSLRRHGGYTF. The CDR3 region has the DNA TGTGCCAGCAGTCTACGTCGACATGGCGGCTACACCTTC.

The V and J genes are TRBV11-2 and TRBJ2-5; 12 bases are a match to TRBD2. The CDR3 runs to 13 residues. Germline assignment: CDR1 SGHAT and CDR2 FQNNGV. The V and J ends lost 4 bases and 10 bases, in that order; junction bases with no gene match: 4. The CDR3 reads CASSSTSGGGQYF. The CDR3 bases are TGTGCCAGCAGCTCGACTAGCGGGGGCGGCCAGTACTTC.